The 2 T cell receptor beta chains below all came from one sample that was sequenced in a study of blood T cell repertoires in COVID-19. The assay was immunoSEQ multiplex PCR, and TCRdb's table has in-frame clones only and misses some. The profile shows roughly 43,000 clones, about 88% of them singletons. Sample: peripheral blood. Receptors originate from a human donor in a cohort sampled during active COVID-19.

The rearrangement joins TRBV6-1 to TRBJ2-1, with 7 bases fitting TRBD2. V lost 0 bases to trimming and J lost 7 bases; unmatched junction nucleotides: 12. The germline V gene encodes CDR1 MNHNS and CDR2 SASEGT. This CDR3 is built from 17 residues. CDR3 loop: CASSEAPQREVRNEQFF. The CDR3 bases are TGTGCCAGCAGTGAAGCCCCCCAGCGGGAAGTAAGAAATGAGCAGTTCTTC.

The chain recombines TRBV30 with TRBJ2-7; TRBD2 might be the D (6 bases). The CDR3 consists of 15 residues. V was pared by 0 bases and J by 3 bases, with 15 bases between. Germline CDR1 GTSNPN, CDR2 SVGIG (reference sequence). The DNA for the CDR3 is TGTGCCTGGAGTGTATTTGGGGGGATCAGCTACGAGCAGTACTTC. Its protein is CAWSVFGGISYEQYF.